This T cell receptor beta chain was recorded in a study of blood T cell repertoires in COVID-19. Study background: PBMCs, B-cell-depleted T cells, or T cells provided the cDNA or gDNA that made up the material.

In the authors' methods: Using reference gene primer amplification, nucleated cell counts were estimated. TCRdb's copy holds only in-frame clones and misses some; the assay was immunoSEQ multiplex PCR. V and J calls and clone size are those listed in that table; D and trimming were worked out from the DNA. The sample contains approximately 270,000 clones, 75% to 90% of which appear only once. For recovered donors of Cohort 3, there were two negative PCRs, clearance, or symptom resolution. Germline trimming cut 1 base from V and 5 bases from J; bases unmatched to any gene: 6. CDR3 length equals 15 residues. Germline V lookup: CDR1 SGHAT, CDR2 FQNNGV.

Source material: PBMCs or T cells enriched from blood (not recorded which). The genes are TRBV11-2 and TRBJ2-7, with 9 nucleotides matching TRBD2. The receptor comes from a woman aged 30 to 39 who had recovered from COVID-19. The CDR3 DNA reads as TGTGCCAGCAGCTTAGGGGCGGGAGGGCCCGACGAGCAGTACTTC. It specifies CASSLGAGGPDEQYF.